This T cell receptor (beta chain) was sequenced in a study of molecular identifiers for immune sequencing clone quantification (dated by TCRdb to the late 2010s). Background on the whole study: For a replicate experiment, the RNA from either approximately 20,000 or 100,000 naive CD8 T cells was divided into five aliquots, and four of those aliquots went on to sequencing. CD8 T cells were used in a methods study to benchmark molecular-identifier clustering-based TCR repertoire sequencing (MIDCIRS) and TCR RNA copy counting.

The method behind the library was PCR. TCRdb shows the sequencer as Illumina HiSeq 4000. Bulk TCR libraries were made following a previously described method, with the TCR primers given in Table S5. The Qiagen AllPrep DNA/RNA kit was used to purify total RNA. Before analysis, reads from multiple sequencing runs of one library were combined. The paper's data handling went like this. Reads were retained only if their TCR constant sequence matched exactly, and those retained reads were trimmed to 150 nt and grouped according to their 12-nt molecular barcodes. Reads inside each barcode group were sub-clustered using a 15% Levenshtein threshold, and a quality-weighted consensus sequence was constructed for each RNA molecule. Non-functional sequences were filtered out, along with any lower-count sequence sitting one edit away from another sequence. Based on a fit of two negative binomial distributions, barcode sub-clusters having less than 20% of the maximum read count were discarded. TCRdb applied fastp at Q25 and MiXCR to the public reads, then kept only in-frame beta chains. Under each unique CDR3 protein, matching rows form one entry showing the most common genes and DNA. The V and J calls come from TCRdb's annotation, not from the publication. Counted in this sample were some 320,000 distinct CDR3 sequences; 20% to 25% of them appeared once. 0.75% to 0.85% of the sample is taken by the ten largest.

Overall results and qualifications from the work: Modeling estimated around 3 recovered TCR RNA copies per cell, compared with 9.5 to 10 by digital PCR, which implies roughly 30% capture efficiency. The naive libraries included spiked-in Jurkat TCR RNA (about ten copies' worth), and this RNA is not part of the donor repertoire. Clones above 20 RNA copies held over 99% of molecules in CMV-specific effector cells but under 1% in naive cells. The sizes of highly expanded clones could end up underestimated when identical TCR molecules share a barcode. Without barcode sub-clustering, chimeric consensus sequences inflated TCR diversity; chimeras reached as high as 47%. Spiked-in Jurkat TCR RNA equivalent to a single cell was reported to be detectable even among 850,000 to 1,000,000 naive CD8 T cells.

Libraries of naive CD8 T cells were built from 20,000 to 1,000,000 sorted cells, with 10%, 30% or 50% of the purified RNA used. Naive CD8 T cells were FACS-sorted as CD8+CD4-CCR7+CD45RA+ on a BD FACSAria II into RLT Plus buffer. To test detection sensitivity, Jurkat RNA equal to approximately 10 TCR copies was added to samples of roughly 19,000-1,100,000 naive CD8 T cells. Enrichment of CD8 T cells was performed with RosetteSep CD8+ T Cell Enrichment Cocktail and Ficoll-Paque, after which ACK red cell lysis was carried out. The CDR3 spans 12 residues, from the cysteine through the phenylalanine. The sequence is cut down to CDR3 DNA, 36 bases in frame from base 1. V and J lose 7 bases and 0 bases, and a span of 4 bases separates them. Taken from the germline V gene, the CDR1 and CDR2 loops are MNHEY and SVGEGT. This clonotype appeared many times. Its specific antigen is unknown. No base qualities exist here, and no much larger clone lies one base off it.

This sequence originates from a human donor in good health. Some libraries in this study had Jurkat cell RNA spiked in. The sample was naive CD8+ T cells from blood, with Jurkat cell RNA spiked in. The cell subset or site label, read with the paper, signifies: FACS-sorted CD8+CD4-CCR7+CD45RA+ naive T cells. This chain is built from TRBV6-2 or TRBV6-3 and TRBJ2-4; there is no confident call for the D gene. The CDR3 protein is CASMGAKNIQYF. The DNA sequence is TGTGCCAGCATGGGAGCCAAAAACATTCAGTACTTC.